A selection of T cell receptor beta chains follows, all from one sample in a study of T cells in Graves' hyperthyroidism and ophthalmopathy. TCRdb reprocessed the multiplex PCR reads with MiXCR, giving one entry per CDR3 protein. The table includes some 510,000 distinct CDR3 sequences, around 20% detected once. Sequencing used blood. All receptors come from a man aged 18 to 29 with Graves' hyperthyroidism. Each CDR3 is given with its conserved first and last residue. A D gene is named only where the DNA matches it firmly. Only part of the rows carry a size: once, few, many, or a class if the clone is expanded.

clone size	V gene	J gene	D gene	CDR3 protein	CDR3 DNA
-	TRBV6-2/TRBV6-3	TRBJ2-2	-	CASSYLDSTGELFF	TGTGCCAGCAGTTACTTAGACAGCACCGGGGAGCTGTTTTTT
many	TRBV20-1	TRBJ1-2	TRBD1	CSATDRGLNYGYTF	TGCAGTGCCACGGACAGGGGATTAAACTATGGCTACACCTTC
-	TRBV2	TRBJ2-5	-	CASSGQILQETQYF	TGTGCCAGCAGTGGTCAGATTCTTCAAGAGACCCAGTACTTC
many	TRBV24-1	TRBJ2-5	TRBD2	CATSDGAGGPQETQYF	TGTGCCACCAGTGACGGAGCGGGGGGTCCGCAAGAGACCCAGTACTTC
-	TRBV11-2	TRBJ2-5	TRBD1	CASSFLGTGDYQETQYF	TGTGCCAGCAGCTTTCTGGGGACAGGAGATTATCAAGAGACCCAGTACTTC
many	TRBV12-3/TRBV12-4	TRBJ1-1	-	CASSFLGAPVNTEAFF	TGTGCCAGCAGTTTTCTAGGGGCTCCTGTGAACACTGAAGCTTTCTTT
many	TRBV6-1	TRBJ1-1	-	CASSGVGRADTEAFF	TGTGCCAGCAGTGGAGTGGGCAGGGCGGACACTGAAGCTTTCTTT
-	TRBV6-5	TRBJ1-2	TRBD1	CASSLDRGRGYGYTF	TGTGCCAGCAGTTTGGACAGGGGGCGCGGCTATGGCTACACCTTC
many	TRBV4-1	TRBJ2-5	-	CASSQGLRETQYF	TGCGCCAGCAGCCAAGGACTCCGCGAGACCCAGTACTTC
many	TRBV2	TRBJ1-1	-	CASSLDSSWGTEAFF	TGTGCCAGCAGTCTCGACTCATCTTGGGGCACTGAAGCTTTCTTT
-	TRBV19	TRBJ1-1	-	CASNFQANTGAFF	TGTGCCAGTAATTTCCAGGCGAACACTGGAGCTTTCTTT
-	TRBV6-2/TRBV6-3	TRBJ1-1	-	CASSSPGSPSTEAFF	TGTGCCAGCAGCTCCCCCGGAAGCCCGAGCACTGAAGCTTTCTTT
-	TRBV11-2	TRBJ2-7	TRBD1	CASSLMGETGMSYEQYF	TGTGCCAGCAGCTTAATGGGGGAGACAGGGATGAGCTACGAGCAGTACTTC
few	TRBV7-8	TRBJ1-5	TRBD1	CASSVQGRSNQPQHF	TGTGCCAGCAGCGTACAGGGGAGGAGCAATCAGCCCCAGCATTTT
many	TRBV30	TRBJ2-2	-	CAWSVWGAGVTGELFF	TGTGCCTGGAGTGTTTGGGGGGCCGGTGTCACCGGGGAGCTGTTTTTT
many	TRBV7-9	TRBJ2-7	-	CASTASGPEQYF	TGTGCCAGCACCGCATCAGGACCGGAGCAGTACTTC
few	TRBV20-1	TRBJ1-2	TRBD1	CSARASGTGHSTPPYGYTF	TGCAGTGCTCGAGCATCCGGGACAGGACATTCCACACCCCCCTATGGCTACACCTTC
few	TRBV15	TRBJ2-7	-	CATSRVSSSPYEQYF	TGTGCCACCAGCAGAGTTTCATCCTCCCCCTACGAGCAGTACTTC
many	TRBV11-2	TRBJ1-6	TRBD1	CASSPRTGRDSPLHF	TGTGCCAGCAGCCCCCGGACAGGGAGGGATTCACCCCTCCACTTT
many	TRBV12-3/TRBV12-4	TRBJ2-5	-	CASSPRTSSLETQYF	TGTGCCAGCAGTCCCCGGACTTCCTCGCTGGAGACCCAGTACTTC
many	TRBV6-1	TRBJ1-5	-	CASSEAGDQPQHF	TGTGCCAGCAGTGAGGCGGGGGATCAGCCCCAGCATTTT
many	TRBV10-3	TRBJ2-5	-	CAISGQARGETQYF	TGTGCCATCAGTGGCCAGGCCCGTGGGGAGACCCAGTACTTC
many	TRBV19	TRBJ2-2	TRBD1	CASSIFDRGPGELFF	TGTGCCAGTAGTATATTCGACAGGGGGCCCGGGGAGCTGTTTTTT
few	TRBV15	TRBJ1-4	-	CATSRDLVGANEKLFF	TGTGCCACCAGCAGAGACCTAGTCGGGGCTAATGAAAAACTGTTTTTT
many	TRBV28	TRBJ1-3	-	CASDSGNTIYF	TGTGCCTCGGACTCTGGAAACACCATATATTTT
many	TRBV12-3/TRBV12-4	TRBJ2-7	-	CASSRSSRGGEQYF	TGTGCCAGCAGCCGCAGTAGCCGAGGAGGCGAGCAGTACTTC
few	TRBV12-3/TRBV12-4	TRBJ1-2	-	CASSFGVTYGYTF	TGTGCCAGCAGTTTTGGGGTAACCTATGGCTACACCTTC
-	TRBV9	TRBJ2-5	TRBD1	CASSLQGAIGETQYF	TGTGCCAGCAGCTTACAGGGGGCCATCGGGGAGACCCAGTACTTC
many	TRBV7-6	TRBJ1-3	-	CASSAYYSGNTIYF	TGTGCCAGCAGCGCCTATTACTCTGGAAACACCATATATTTT
many	TRBV6-1	TRBJ1-2	-	CASCSGVGDYGYTF	TGTGCCAGCTGTAGTGGGGTAGGAGACTATGGCTACACCTTC
once	TRBV12-3/TRBV12-4	TRBJ2-5	TRBD2	CASSATSGGLQETQYF	TGTGCCAGCAGTGCTACCTCGGGGGGTCTCCAAGAGACCCAGTACTTC
few	TRBV5-1	TRBJ2-5	TRBD2	CASSPGVVAGEGQETQYF	TGCGCCAGCAGCCCGGGGGTCGTAGCGGGGGAAGGCCAAGAGACCCAGTACTTC
many	TRBV6-5	TRBJ2-6	-	CASRGTIFSGANVLTF	TGTGCCAGCAGGGGGACAATTTTCTCTGGGGCCAACGTCCTGACTTTC
many	TRBV24-1	TRBJ1-5	-	CATSETGFSNQPQHF	TGTGCCACCAGTGAAACAGGTTTCTCTAATCAGCCCCAGCATTTT
-	TRBV5-1	TRBJ1-3	TRBD1	CASSWMDRLSNTIYF	TGCGCCAGCAGCTGGATGGACAGGCTCTCAAACACCATATATTTT
few	TRBV6-1	TRBJ2-2	TRBD1	CASTGTVNTGELFF	TGTGCCAGCACCGGGACAGTGAACACCGGGGAGCTGTTTTTT
many	TRBV12-5	TRBJ1-3	-	CASGPRGGGNTIYF	TGTGCTAGTGGTCCCCGGGGGGGAGGAAACACCATATATTTT
-	TRBV20-1	TRBJ1-5	-	CSAGGRGLRVNSNQPQHF	TGCAGTGCTGGGGGTCGGGGATTAAGAGTAAATAGCAATCAGCCCCAGCATTTT
many	TRBV20-1	TRBJ1-5	-	CSARLPDRRNQPQHF	TGCAGTGCTAGACTACCCGACAGGCGCAATCAGCCCCAGCATTTT
many	TRBV7-3	TRBJ2-6	-	CASSPPSCGANVLTF	TGTGCCAGCAGCCCCCCGAGCTGTGGGGCCAACGTCCTGACTTTC
few	TRBV4-1	TRBJ1-1	-	CASSQERRGQGTEAFF	TGCGCCAGCAGCCAAGAGAGGCGGGGGCAGGGCACTGAAGCTTTCTTT
many	TRBV7-9	TRBJ1-5	-	CASSALLSNQPQHF	TGTGCCAGCAGCGCCCTCCTTAGCAATCAGCCCCAGCATTTT
few	TRBV4-1	TRBJ2-7	-	CASSQDRGNKQYF	TGCGCCAGCAGCCAAGATAGGGGCAACAAGCAGTACTTC
many	TRBV9	TRBJ1-5	-	CASSSTTLNQPQHF	TGTGCCAGCAGCTCCACGACCCTGAATCAGCCCCAGCATTTT
many	TRBV28	TRBJ1-3	-	CASSLVGVGSGNTIYF	TGTGCCAGCAGTTTAGTCGGTGTAGGCTCTGGAAACACCATATATTTT
-	TRBV12-3/TRBV12-4	TRBJ1-3	-	CASTTGRQLSGNTIYF	TGTGCCAGCACCACGGGACGCCAGCTCTCTGGAAACACCATATATTTT
few	TRBV6-1	TRBJ2-5	TRBD2	CASRGGLVNGTQYF	TGTGCCAGCAGGGGAGGACTAGTTAACGGGACCCAGTACTTC
-	TRBV13	TRBJ2-5	-	CASSLRGIEETQYF	TGTGCCAGCAGCTTACGAGGCATTGAAGAGACCCAGTACTTC
once	TRBV6-1	TRBJ1-1	-	CASSGGMNIEAFF	TGTGCCAGCAGTGGAGGCATGAACATTGAAGCTTTCTTT
-	TRBV7-2	TRBJ2-7	-	CASSFPGPLYEQYF	TGTGCCAGCAGCTTTCCGGGACCACTCTACGAGCAGTACTTC
-	TRBV6-2/TRBV6-3	TRBJ2-7	TRBD1	CASSYAADREGYEQYF	TGTGCCAGCAGTTACGCCGCGGACAGGGAAGGCTACGAGCAGTACTTC
-	TRBV30	TRBJ1-2	-	CAWDLAYGYTF	TGTGCCTGGGACCTAGCCTATGGCTACACCTTC
-	TRBV2	TRBJ2-7	TRBD2	CASRLAGGLNEQYF	TGTGCCAGCAGATTAGCGGGAGGCCTAAACGAGCAGTACTTC
many	TRBV11-2	TRBJ1-5	-	CASSLGGMQPQHF	TGTGCCAGCAGCTTAGGGGGCATGCAGCCCCAGCATTTT
-	TRBV20-1	TRBJ1-1	TRBD1	CSPLVGTENTEAFF	TGCAGCCCATTAGTTGGGACAGAGAACACTGAAGCTTTCTTT
many	TRBV3-1	TRBJ1-1	-	CASSQLTQTRTEAFF	TGTGCCAGCAGCCAACTTACCCAGACTCGCACTGAAGCTTTCTTT
many	TRBV12-3/TRBV12-4	TRBJ1-1	-	CASSDVRAEAFF	TGTGCCAGCAGTGACGTTAGGGCTGAAGCTTTCTTT
many	TRBV28	TRBJ1-1	-	CASSLRRQRTEAFF	TGTGCCAGCAGTTTACGGAGGCAAAGGACTGAAGCTTTCTTT
many	TRBV9	TRBJ1-3	TRBD1	CASSYDRAGNTIYF	TGTGCCAGCAGTTACGACAGGGCTGGAAACACCATATATTTT
-	TRBV7-2	TRBJ2-7	-	CASSDVREQYF	TGTGCCAGCAGCGATGTCCGCGAGCAGTACTTC